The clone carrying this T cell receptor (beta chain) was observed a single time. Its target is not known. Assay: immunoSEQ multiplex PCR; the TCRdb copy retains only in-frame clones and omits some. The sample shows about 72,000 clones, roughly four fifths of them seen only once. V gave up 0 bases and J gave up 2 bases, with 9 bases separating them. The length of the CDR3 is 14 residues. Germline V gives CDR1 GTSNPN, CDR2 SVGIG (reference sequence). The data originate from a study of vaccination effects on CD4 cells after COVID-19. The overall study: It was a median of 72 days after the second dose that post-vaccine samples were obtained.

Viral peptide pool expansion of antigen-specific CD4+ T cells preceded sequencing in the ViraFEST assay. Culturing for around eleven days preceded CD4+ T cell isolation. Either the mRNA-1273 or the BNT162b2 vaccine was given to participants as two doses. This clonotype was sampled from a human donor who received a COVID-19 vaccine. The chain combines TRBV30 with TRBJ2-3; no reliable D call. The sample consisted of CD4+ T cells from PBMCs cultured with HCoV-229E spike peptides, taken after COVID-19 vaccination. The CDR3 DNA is TGTGCCTGGAGTGTTTACGGATACACAGATACGCAGTATTTT. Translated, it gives CAWSVYGYTDTQYF. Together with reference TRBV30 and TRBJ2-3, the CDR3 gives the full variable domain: SQTIHQWPATLVQPVGSPLSLECTVEGTSNPNLYWYRQAAGRGLQLLFYSVGIGQISSEVPQNLSASRPQDRQFILSSKKLLLSDSGFYLCAWSVYGYTDTQYFGPGTRLTVL.